A single sample is the source of the 11 T cell receptor beta chains below, sequenced in a study of blood T cell repertoires in COVID-19. The repertoire was sequenced with immunoSEQ multiplex PCR; TCRdb's copy has only in-frame clones and lacks some. The table shows 95,000 to 150,000 clones, with over 75% occurring only once. Sequences were obtained from peripheral blood. The receptors here all came from an elderly woman with acute or convalescent COVID-19.

The CDR3 loop is CASSPDRETEAFF. In nucleotides, the CDR3 is TGCGCCAGCAGCCCTGACAGGGAGACTGAAGCTTTCTTT. This chain links TRBV5-1 with TRBJ1-1; TRBD1 matches 7 bases. Germline-derived CDR1 and CDR2 are SGHRS and YFSETQ. With V trimmed by 4 bases and J by 5 bases, 5 bases remained unmatched. The length of the CDR3 is 13 residues.

V gene TRBV12-3 or TRBV12-4 combines with J gene TRBJ1-2, with D tentatively TRBD1 (5 bases). V was cut by 0 bases and J by 8 bases, with 10 bases left in between. CDR3 size: 13 residues. The CDR3 nucleotides are TGTGCCAGCAGTTTAGCAGGGACTCAAGGCTACACCTTC. As protein: CASSLAGTQGYTF.

The chain is built from TRBV5-1 and TRBJ1-2, with a tentative D call TRBD1 (5 bases). Germline V gene lookup returns CDR1 SGHRS and CDR2 YFSETQ. V lost 0 bases and J lost 8, with 14 bases in between. The length of the CDR3 is 14 residues. This CDR3 reads CASSLEEPTGGYTF. The CDR3 DNA reads TGCGCCAGCAGCTTGGAGGAGCCCACAGGAGGCTACACCTTC. The full variable domain, with the rest looked up from reference TRBV5-1 and TRBJ1-2, is KAGVTQTPRYLIKTRGQQVTLSCSPISGHRSVSWYQQTPGQGLQFLFEYFSETQRNKGNFPGRFSGRQFSNSRSEMNVSTLELGDSALYLCASSLEEPTGGYTFGSGTRLTVV.

The chain uses TRBV15 and TRBJ1-4; D perhaps matches TRBD1 (6 bases). V was pared by 0 bases and J by 11 bases, with 13 bases between. CDR1 is LNHNV and CDR2 is YYDKDF in the germline V gene (reference sequence). This CDR3 is 14 amino acids long. DNA of the CDR3: TGTGCCACCAGCAGAGAGGGGGGGCTCGGGAAACTGTTTTTT. It specifies CATSREGGLGKLFF.

The chain couples TRBV5-6 to TRBJ1-1; maybe TRBD1 (6 bases). In germline, CDR1 is SGHDT, CDR2 YYEEEE. The V and J ends lost 2 bases and 1 base respectively, with 15 bases between them. The CDR3 consists of 16 residues. In nucleotides, the CDR3 is TGTGCCAGCAGCTTTCGGTGGGGACAAGGGAACACTGAAGCTTTCTTT. Translated: CASSFRWGQGNTEAFF. The entire variable domain, with the rest obtained from reference TRBV5-6 and TRBJ1-1, is as follows: DAGVTQSPTHLIKTRGQQVTLRCSPKSGHDTVSWYQQALGQGPQFIFQYYEEEERQRGNFPDRFSGHQFPNYSSELNVNALLLGDSALYLCASSFRWGQGNTEAFFGQGTRLTVV.

Turning to this clone: Other DNA sequences in this sample translate to the same CDR3. The rearrangement joins TRBV2 to TRBJ1-5, with 9 bases aligning to TRBD1. The CDR3 consists of 13 residues. The trim removed 4 bases at V and 5 bases at J, leaving 0 bases unmatched. The germline V gene has CDR1 SNHLY and CDR2 FYNNEI. CDR3 loop: CASSGTGDQPQHF. The CDR3 DNA reads as TGTGCCAGCAGTGGGACAGGGGATCAGCCCCAGCATTTT.

The chain recombines TRBV5-4 with TRBJ1-6; unclear D gene. From germline, CDR1 is SGHNT and CDR2 YYREEE (reference sequence). The CDR3 sequence is 14 residues long. Trimming left V 4 bases short and J 6 bases short, with 11 bases between. CDR3 nucleotides: TGTGCCAGCAGCCTAGGCGGAATTAATTCACCCCTCCACTTT. It is translated as CASSLGGINSPLHF.

The rearrangement joins TRBV6-5 to TRBJ1-5; 7 bases map to TRBD1. With 6 bases clipped from V and 4 bases from J, the junction kept 6 bases outside the gene matches. Germline V CDR1 and CDR2: MNHEY, SVGAGI. The CDR3 length is 14 residues. The chain's CDR3 is CASRTGKENQPQHF. CDR3 nucleotides: TGTGCCAGCAGGACAGGGAAAGAAAATCAGCCCCAGCATTTT.

The V call is TRBV14, the J call TRBJ2-7; D possibly corresponds to TRBD1 (5 bases). The germline V gene has CDR1 SGHDN and CDR2 FVKESK. The CDR3 has 16 residues. V lost 0 bases to trimming and J lost 2 bases, with 14 bases between them. DNA of the CDR3: TGTGCCAGCAGCCAAGAGGGTCTGGGGCATCCCTACGAGCAGTACTTC. Its protein product is CASSQEGLGHPYEQYF.

The chain uses TRBV3-1 (or the pseudogene TRBV3-2) and TRBJ2-5; D ambiguous. Trimming pared 4 bases from V and 3 bases from J, leaving 12 bases between. Per germline, CDR1 LGHDT and CDR2 YNNKEL (reference sequence). The CDR3 covers 14 residues. For the CDR3, the DNA is TGTGCCAGCAGCCTTCGAGCCAGCGAAGAGACCCAGTACTTC. Amino acid sequence: CASSLRASEETQYF.

The rearrangement joins TRBV5-1 to TRBJ2-3; the match to TRBD2 covers 9 bases. The CDR3 extends over 16 amino acids. From germline, CDR1 is SGHRS and CDR2 YFSETQ. V lost 0 bases, J lost 1 base, and 3 bases stayed unmatched. The CDR3 sequence is CASSLVVAGGTDTQYF. For the CDR3, the DNA is TGCGCCAGCAGCTTGGTGGTAGCGGGGGGCACAGATACGCAGTATTTT.